The rows below give T cell receptor beta chains drawn from one sample of a study of regulatory T cells in long-lasting Graves disease. TCRdb analysed the multiplex PCR reads with MiXCR anew, one entry per CDR3 protein. Counted here are roughly 560,000 distinct CDR3 sequences, 9.5% to 15% occurring once; the ten biggest clones make up roughly 8.9%. This sample was also put to use in a study of T cells in Graves' hyperthyroidism and ophthalmopathy.

Source: peripheral blood mononuclear cells (PBMCs), taken at new diagnosis, from a patient treated with antithyroid drugs. These receptors all stem from a young woman with Graves disease. Both conserved end residues are part of each CDR3. The order of the fields is CDR3 length, D gene, clone size, J gene, V gene, CDR3 protein, CDR3 DNA. A D gene is named only where the DNA matches it firmly. Rows give clone size only sometimes, using once, few, many, or a class for an expanded clone.

>18|.|many|TRBJ1-2|TRBV7-9
CASSPRPMGSGGNYGYTF
TGTGCCAGCAGCCCCCGCCCCATGGGCAGTGGGGGGAACTATGGCTACACCTTC
>19|.|.|TRBJ2-1|TRBV12-3/TRBV12-4
CASSSSGTLRSRSYNDQFF
TGTGCCAGCAGTTCGTCCGGGACACTACGTTCGCGCTCCTACAATGATCAGTTCTTC
>14|TRBD1|many|TRBJ2-1|TRBV5-1
CASSLGQVYNEQFF
TGTGCCAGCAGCTTAGGACAGGTTTACAATGAGCAGTTCTTC
>14|.|many|TRBJ1-1|TRBV30
CAWSTGLLNTEAFF
TGTGCCTGGAGTACAGGACTTTTGAACACTGAAGCTTTCTTT
>19|TRBD1|many|TRBJ2-4|TRBV19
CASSMRNFGTGGSKNIQYF
TGTGCCAGTAGTATGCGGAATTTTGGTACAGGGGGCTCCAAAAACATTCAGTACTTC
>15|.|many|TRBJ2-1|TRBV11-1
CASSLAGTPRNEQFF
TGTGCCAGCAGCTTAGCCGGGACTCCGCGCAATGAGCAGTTCTTC
>13|.|many|TRBJ1-1|TRBV5-1
CATKSGLNTEAFF
TGCGCCACCAAATCTGGGTTGAACACTGAAGCTTTCTTT
>12|TRBD2|many|TRBJ2-1|TRBV12-3/TRBV12-4
CASSRTGLAEFF
TGTGCCAGCAGTCGAACGGGACTAGCGGAGTTCTTC
>14|TRBD1|.|TRBJ1-1|TRBV7-3
CASTSQGAITEAFF
TGTGCCAGCACCTCACAGGGGGCGATCACTGAAGCTTTCTTT
>14|.|.|TRBJ1-6|TRBV29-1
CSVVESRTNSPLHF
TGCAGCGTTGTGGAGTCGAGGACGAACTCACCCCTCCACTTT
>14|TRBD1|many|TRBJ2-3|TRBV7-9
CASGTGQIRDTQYF
TGTGCCAGTGGGACGGGACAGATACGAGATACGCAGTATTTT
>12|.|many|TRBJ1-1|TRBV10-3
CATHTGNTEAFF
TGTGCCACCCATACAGGGAACACTGAAGCTTTCTTT
>15|TRBD2|.|TRBJ2-7|TRBV11-2
CASTGLAGSAYEQYF
TGTGCCAGCACCGGGCTAGCGGGGTCGGCCTACGAGCAGTACTTC
>14|.|many|TRBJ2-3|TRBV12-3/TRBV12-4
CASSFGISTDTQYF
TGTGCCAGCAGTTTTGGAATCTCGACAGATACGCAGTATTTT
>22|TRBD1|many|TRBJ2-6|TRBV14
CASSQDSGGVQVLSSGANVLTF
TGTGCCAGCAGCCAAGATTCAGGGGGCGTTCAGGTATTGAGCTCTGGGGCCAACGTCCTGACTTTC
>15|.|.|TRBJ1-1|TRBV5-1
CASSLAGSRNTEAFF
TGCGCCAGCAGCTTGGCGGGCTCACGGAACACTGAAGCTTTCTTT
>13|.|.|TRBJ1-2|TRBV4-2
CASSQGWTYGYTF
TGTGCCAGCAGCCAAGGATGGACTTATGGCTACACCTTC
>15|TRBD2|many|TRBJ2-7|TRBV28
CASSSLAGLSYEQYF
TGTGCCAGCAGTTCCCTAGCGGGTCTATCCTACGAGCAGTACTTC
>17|TRBD2|.|TRBJ2-7|TRBV28
CASRGVLAGGPLYEQYF
TGTGCCAGCAGGGGGGTACTAGCGGGAGGGCCCCTCTACGAGCAGTACTTC
>12|.|.|TRBJ2-7|TRBV6-1
CASSRAVGEQYF
TGTGCCAGCAGTCGGGCGGTCGGGGAGCAGTACTTC
>12|TRBD1|many|TRBJ1-2|TRBV3-1
CASSRQGNGYTF
TGTGCCAGCAGCAGACAGGGGAATGGCTACACCTTC
>13|TRBD2|few|TRBJ2-5|TRBV20-1
CSARAGGGETQYF
TGCAGTGCTAGAGCGGGGGGGGGAGAGACCCAGTACTTC